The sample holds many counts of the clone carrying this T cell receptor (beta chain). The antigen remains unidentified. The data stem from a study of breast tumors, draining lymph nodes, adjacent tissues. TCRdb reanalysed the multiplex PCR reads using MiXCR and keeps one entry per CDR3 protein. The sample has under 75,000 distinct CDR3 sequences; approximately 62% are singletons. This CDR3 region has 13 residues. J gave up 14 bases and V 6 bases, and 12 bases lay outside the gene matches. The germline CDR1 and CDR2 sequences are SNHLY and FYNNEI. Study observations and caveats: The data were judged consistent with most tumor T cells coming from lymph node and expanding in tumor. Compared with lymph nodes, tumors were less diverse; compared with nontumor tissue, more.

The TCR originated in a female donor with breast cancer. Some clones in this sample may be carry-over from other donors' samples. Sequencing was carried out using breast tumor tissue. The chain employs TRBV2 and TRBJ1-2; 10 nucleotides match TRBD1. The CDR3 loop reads CASRTGTGDTKTF. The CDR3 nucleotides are TGTGCCAGCAGGACCGGGACAGGGGACACCAAGACCTTC.